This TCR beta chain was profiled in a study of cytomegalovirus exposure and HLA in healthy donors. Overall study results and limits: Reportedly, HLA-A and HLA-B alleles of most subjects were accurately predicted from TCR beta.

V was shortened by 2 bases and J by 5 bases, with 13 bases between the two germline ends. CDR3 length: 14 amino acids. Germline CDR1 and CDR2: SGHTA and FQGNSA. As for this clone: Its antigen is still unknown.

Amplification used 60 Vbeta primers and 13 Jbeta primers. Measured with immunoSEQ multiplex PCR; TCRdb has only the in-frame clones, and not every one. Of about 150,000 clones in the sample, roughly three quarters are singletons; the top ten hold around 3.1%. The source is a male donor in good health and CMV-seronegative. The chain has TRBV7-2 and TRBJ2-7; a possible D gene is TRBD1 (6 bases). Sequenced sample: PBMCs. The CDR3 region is CASSLLDRRNEQYF. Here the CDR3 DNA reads TGTGCCAGCAGCTTACTAGACAGGAGGAACGAGCAGTACTTC.